A selection of T cell receptor beta chains follows, all from one sample in a study of blood T cell repertoires in COVID-19. Method: immunoSEQ multiplex PCR; TCRdb's copy keeps in-frame clones and lacks some. The sample carries around 93,000 clones, about 77% recorded once. Sequencing used peripheral blood. Every receptor here comes from a woman of 80 years or more with acute or convalescent COVID-19. CDR3s include the opening cysteine and the closing phenylalanine or tryptophan. D genes are given only for firm matches. The size field is filled for only some rows; it gives once, few, many or a size class.

>TRBJ2-2|TRBD2|TRBV19|NA
TGTGCCAGTAGTATCGGACTAGCGGGAGGGCTGAACACCGGGGAGCTGTTTTTT
CASSIGLAGGLNTGELFF
>TRBJ1-1|NA|TRBV18|NA
TGTGCCAGCTCACCACCCGCAGGGAAGACTGAAGCTTTCTTT
CASSPPAGKTEAFF
>TRBJ2-7|NA|TRBV4-1|NA
TGCGCCAGCAGCCAAGATAGGAACCAGCGGGAGCAGTACTTC
CASSQDRNQREQYF
>TRBJ2-5|TRBD2|TRBV7-9|many
TGTGCCAGCAGCTTAGCGCGCGGCGGCGGGGGAGGAGGTGGGACCCAGTACTTC
CASSLARGGGGGGGTQYF
>TRBJ1-6|NA|TRBV3-1/TRBV3-2|NA
TGTGCCAGCACCAAAGGGCAGGGGAATTCACCCCTCCACTTT
CASTKGQGNSPLHF
>TRBJ1-2|NA|TRBV28|NA
TGTGCCAGCTGTAGCGGGGGGCTAGGTGGCTACACCTTC
CASCSGGLGGYTF
>TRBJ1-1|TRBD1|TRBV10-3|NA
TGTGCCATCACAAGACAGGGTGACACTGAAGCTTTCTTT
CAITRQGDTEAFF
>TRBJ2-1|NA|TRBV2|NA
TGTGCCAGCAGTCGAAGCTGGGGGGATGATGAGCAGTTCTTC
CASSRSWGDDEQFF
>TRBJ2-1|TRBD2|TRBV4-2|NA
TGTGCCAGCAGCCAAGTGCTAACTAGCGGGCCCAATGAGCAGTTCTTC
CASSQVLTSGPNEQFF
>TRBJ2-7|TRBD1|TRBV7-2|NA
TGTGCCAGCAGCGCAGCTACCGGGACAGGGGGTTATTACGAGCAGTACTTC
CASSAATGTGGYYEQYF
>TRBJ1-4|NA|TRBV27|NA
TGTGCCAGCAGTTCTGGGGGGGGATGGGGGGAAAAACTGTTTTTT
CASSSGGGWGEKLFF
>TRBJ1-2|TRBD1|TRBV6-5|NA
TGTGCCAGCAGCCTGGACAGGGGGCATGGCTACACCTTC
CASSLDRGHGYTF
>TRBJ2-3|TRBD2|TRBV7-3|NA
TGTGCCAGCAGCACCCGACTAGCGGGGGCCCCAGATACGCAGTATTTT
CASSTRLAGAPDTQYF